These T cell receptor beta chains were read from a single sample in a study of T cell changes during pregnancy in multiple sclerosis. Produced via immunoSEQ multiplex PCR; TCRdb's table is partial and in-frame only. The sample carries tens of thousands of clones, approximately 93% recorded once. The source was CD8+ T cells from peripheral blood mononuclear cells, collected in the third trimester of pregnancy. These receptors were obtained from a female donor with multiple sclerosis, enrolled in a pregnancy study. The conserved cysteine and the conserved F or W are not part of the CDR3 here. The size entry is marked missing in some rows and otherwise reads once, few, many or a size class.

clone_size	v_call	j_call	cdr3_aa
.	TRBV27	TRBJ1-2	ASSFRRQGYGYT
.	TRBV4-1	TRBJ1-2	ASSPVRTAYGYT
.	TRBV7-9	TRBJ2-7	ASSWSSLPSSYEQY
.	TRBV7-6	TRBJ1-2	ASSSGQGDGYT
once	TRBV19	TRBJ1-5	ASSYPDQPQH
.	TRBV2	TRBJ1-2	ASSAGSGGPGYGYT
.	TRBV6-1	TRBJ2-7	ASSPTGLAGDEQY
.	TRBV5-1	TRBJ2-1	ASSYRDTYNEQF
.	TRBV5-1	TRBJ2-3	ASSLGMRERGTDTQY
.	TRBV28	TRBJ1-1	ASSFRGGTEAF
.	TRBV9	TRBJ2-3	ASSVAGAGAADTQY
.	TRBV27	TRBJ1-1	ASSLSRGKNLRGAF
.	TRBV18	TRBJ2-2	ASSPPGALPGELF